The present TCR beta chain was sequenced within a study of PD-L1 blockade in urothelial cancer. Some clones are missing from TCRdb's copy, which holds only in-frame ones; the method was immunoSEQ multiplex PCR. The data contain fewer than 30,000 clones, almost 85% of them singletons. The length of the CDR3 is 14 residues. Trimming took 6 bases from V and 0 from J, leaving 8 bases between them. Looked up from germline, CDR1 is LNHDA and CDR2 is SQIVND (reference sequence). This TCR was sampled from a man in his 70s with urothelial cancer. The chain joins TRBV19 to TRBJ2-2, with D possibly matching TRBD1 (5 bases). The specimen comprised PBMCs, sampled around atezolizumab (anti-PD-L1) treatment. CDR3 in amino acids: CASRDITNTGELFF. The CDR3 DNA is TGTGCCAGTAGGGACATAACGAACACCGGGGAGCTGTTTTTT.